The source of this T cell receptor beta chain is a study of T and B cells in COVID-19 patients. Study background: Recovered patients mostly had mild to moderate COVID-19 managed as outpatients. Critical illness requiring mechanical ventilation or extracorporeal membrane oxygenation affected 12 of 20 active-infection patients. Median age was around 35 years in the recovered cohort and around 67 years in the active-infection cohort.

In its sample, this clonotype was seen a few times. Its antigen is as yet unknown. The CDR3 covers 15 residues. Germline V CDR1 and CDR2: MNHEY, SVGEGT. Trimming cost V 0 bases and J 7 bases; bases outside gene matches: 4. From blood, about 250-500 ng of genomic DNA served as TRB template. BIOMED2 TRB-A/B primer pools were used in multiplex TRB PCR. Each CDR3 protein gets one entry after TCRdb re-called the multiplex PCR reads with MiXCR. The data contain approximately 8,000 distinct CDR3 sequences, 26% of them singletons. General study points: In COVID-19 patients, T cell receptor beta variable and joining gene use was reportedly strongly skewed.

Sequencing was carried out using blood. The TCR was taken from a human donor with active COVID-19. V gene TRBV6-2 or TRBV6-3 combines with J gene TRBJ2-1; 9 bases are a match to TRBD2. The CDR3 coding sequence is TGTGCCAGCAGTTACTCGATGGCGGGAGGGAATGAGCAGTTCTTC. Translating it yields CASSYSMAGGNEQFF.